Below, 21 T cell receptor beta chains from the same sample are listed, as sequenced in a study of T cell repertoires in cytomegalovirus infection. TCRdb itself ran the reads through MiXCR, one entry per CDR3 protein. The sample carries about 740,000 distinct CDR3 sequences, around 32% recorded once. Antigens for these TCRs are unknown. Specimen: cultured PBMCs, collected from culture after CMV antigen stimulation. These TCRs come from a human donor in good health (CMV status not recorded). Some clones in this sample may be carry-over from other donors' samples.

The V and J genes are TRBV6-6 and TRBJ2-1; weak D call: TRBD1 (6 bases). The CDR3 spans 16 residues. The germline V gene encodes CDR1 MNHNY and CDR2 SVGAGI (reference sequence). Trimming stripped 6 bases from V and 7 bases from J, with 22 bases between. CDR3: CASSHDLWDGQNEQFF. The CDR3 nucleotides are TGTGCCAGCAGCCACGACTTATGGGACGGACAGAATGAGCAGTTCTTC.

The CDR3 nucleotides are TGTGCCAGCAGTACCGGACAGGGGGAGATCGGGGAGCTGTTTTTT. Translated: CASSTGQGEIGELFF. The chain joins TRBV12-3 or TRBV12-4 to TRBJ2-2; 10 nucleotides agree with TRBD1. V dropped 5 bases and J dropped 7; count of bases not matched to a gene: 7. The CDR3 consists of 15 residues.

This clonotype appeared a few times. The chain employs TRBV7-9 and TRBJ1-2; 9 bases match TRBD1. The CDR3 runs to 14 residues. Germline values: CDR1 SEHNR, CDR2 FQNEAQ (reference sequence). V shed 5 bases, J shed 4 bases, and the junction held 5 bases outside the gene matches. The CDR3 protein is CASSGTGLPYGYTF. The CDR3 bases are TGTGCCAGCAGCGGGACAGGGCTCCCCTATGGCTACACCTTC.

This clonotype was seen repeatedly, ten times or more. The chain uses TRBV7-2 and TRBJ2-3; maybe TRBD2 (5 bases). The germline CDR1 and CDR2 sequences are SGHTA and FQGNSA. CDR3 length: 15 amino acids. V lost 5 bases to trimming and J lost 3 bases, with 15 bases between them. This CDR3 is CASSLEWESTDTQYF. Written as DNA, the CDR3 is TGTGCCAGCAGCCTTGAATGGGAGTCAACAGATACGCAGTATTTT.

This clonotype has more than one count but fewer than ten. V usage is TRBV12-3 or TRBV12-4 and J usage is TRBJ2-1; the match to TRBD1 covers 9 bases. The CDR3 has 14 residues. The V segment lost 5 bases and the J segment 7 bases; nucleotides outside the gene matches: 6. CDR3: CASSPWTGVNEQFF. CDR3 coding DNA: TGTGCCAGCAGTCCGTGGACAGGGGTTAATGAGCAGTTCTTC.

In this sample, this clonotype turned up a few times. This chain's CDR3 is CASSLVGGQGALNYGYTF. CDR3 DNA sequence: TGTGCCAGCAGCTTAGTTGGGGGACAGGGGGCGCTTAACTATGGCTACACCTTC. V usage is TRBV7-6 and J usage is TRBJ1-2, with TRBD1 matching over 12 bases. The ends lost 1 base at V and 1 base at J; junction bases unmatched: 7. From germline, CDR1 is SGHVS and CDR2 FNYEAQ. The CDR3 runs to 18 residues. Combining the CDR3 with reference TRBV7-6 and TRBJ1-2 gives the whole variable domain GAGVSQSPRYKVTKRGQDVALRCDPISGHVSLYWYRQALGQGPEFLTYFNYEAQQDKSGLPNDRFSAERPEGSISTLTIQRTEQRDSAMYRCASSLVGGQGALNYGYTFGSGTRLTVV.

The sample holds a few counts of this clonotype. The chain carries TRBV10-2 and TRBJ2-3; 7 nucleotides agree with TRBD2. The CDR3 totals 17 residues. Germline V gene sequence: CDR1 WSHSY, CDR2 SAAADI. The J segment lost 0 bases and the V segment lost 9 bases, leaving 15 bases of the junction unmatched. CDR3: CARLRRRRELSTDTQYF. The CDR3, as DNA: TGCGCCAGGCTTCGAAGGCGGCGGGAGCTTAGCACAGATACGCAGTATTTT.

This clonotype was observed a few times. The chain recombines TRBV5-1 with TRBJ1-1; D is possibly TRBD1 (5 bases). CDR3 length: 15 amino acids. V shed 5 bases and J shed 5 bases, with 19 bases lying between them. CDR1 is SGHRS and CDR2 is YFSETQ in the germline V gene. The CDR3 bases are TGCGCCAGCAGACCTGCCGGGACCCTCGGGACTGAAGCTTTCTTT. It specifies CASRPAGTLGTEAFF. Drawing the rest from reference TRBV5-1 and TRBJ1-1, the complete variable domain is KAGVTQTPRYLIKTRGQQVTLSCSPISGHRSVSWYQQTPGQGLQFLFEYFSETQRNKGNFPGRFSGRQFSNSRSEMNVSTLELGDSALYLCASRPAGTLGTEAFFGQGTRLTVV.

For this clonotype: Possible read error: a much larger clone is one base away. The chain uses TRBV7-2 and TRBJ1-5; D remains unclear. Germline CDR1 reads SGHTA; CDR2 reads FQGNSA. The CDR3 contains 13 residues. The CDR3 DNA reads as TGTGCCAGCGGCTTCGAGAGGAATCAGCCCCAGCATTTT. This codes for CASGFERNQPQHF.

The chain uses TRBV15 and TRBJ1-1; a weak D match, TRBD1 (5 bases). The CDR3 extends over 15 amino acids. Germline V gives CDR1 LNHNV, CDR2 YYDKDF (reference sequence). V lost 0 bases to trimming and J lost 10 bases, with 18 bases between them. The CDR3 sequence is CATSRDPVEGTVAFF. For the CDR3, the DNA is TGTGCCACCAGCAGAGACCCGGTGGAAGGGACCGTAGCTTTCTTT.

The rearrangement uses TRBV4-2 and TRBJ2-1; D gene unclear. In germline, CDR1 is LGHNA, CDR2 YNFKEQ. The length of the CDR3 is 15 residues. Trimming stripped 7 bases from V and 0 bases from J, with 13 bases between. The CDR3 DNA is TGTGCCAGCAAGAGTGGCAGCAGCTCCTACAATGAGCAGTTCTTC. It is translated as CASKSGSSSYNEQFF.

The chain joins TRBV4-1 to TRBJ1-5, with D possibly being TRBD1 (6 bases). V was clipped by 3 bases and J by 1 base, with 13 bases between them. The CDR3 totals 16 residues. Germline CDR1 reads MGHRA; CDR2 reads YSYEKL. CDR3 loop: CASSQRGGRSNQPQHF. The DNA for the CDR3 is TGCGCCAGCAGCCAGAGGGGGGGACGGAGCAATCAGCCCCAGCATTTT.

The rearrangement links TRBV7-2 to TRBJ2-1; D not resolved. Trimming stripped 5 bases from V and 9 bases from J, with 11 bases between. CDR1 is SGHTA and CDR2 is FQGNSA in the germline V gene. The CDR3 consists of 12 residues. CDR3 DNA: TGTGCCAGCAGCCGAGGAAGGGTTGAGCAGTTCTTC. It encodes CASSRGRVEQFF. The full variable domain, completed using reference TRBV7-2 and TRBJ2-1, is GAGVSQSPSNKVTEKGKDVELRCDPISGHTALYWYRQSLGQGLEFLIYFQGNSAPDKSGLPSDRFSAERTGGSVSTLTIQRTQQEDSAVYLCASSRGRVEQFFGPGTRLTVL.

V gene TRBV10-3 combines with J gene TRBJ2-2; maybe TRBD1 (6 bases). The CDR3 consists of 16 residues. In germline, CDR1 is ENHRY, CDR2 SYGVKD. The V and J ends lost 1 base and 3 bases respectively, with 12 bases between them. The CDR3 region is CAISEWGRGDTGELFF. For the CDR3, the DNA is TGTGCCATCAGTGAGTGGGGCAGGGGCGACACCGGGGAGCTGTTTTTT.

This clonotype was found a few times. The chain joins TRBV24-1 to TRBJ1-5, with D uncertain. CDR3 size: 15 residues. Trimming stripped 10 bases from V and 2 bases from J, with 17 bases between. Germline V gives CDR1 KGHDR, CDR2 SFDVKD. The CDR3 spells CATRNGGGGNQPQHF. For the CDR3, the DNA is TGTGCCACGAGAAATGGAGGTGGAGGCAATCAGCCCCAGCATTTT.

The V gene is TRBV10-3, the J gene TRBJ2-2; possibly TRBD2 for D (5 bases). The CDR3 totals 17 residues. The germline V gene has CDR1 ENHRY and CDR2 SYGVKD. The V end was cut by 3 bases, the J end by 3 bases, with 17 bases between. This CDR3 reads CAISDHGGDRYTGELFF. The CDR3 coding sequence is TGTGCCATCAGTGACCACGGAGGCGACCGCTACACCGGGGAGCTGTTTTTT.

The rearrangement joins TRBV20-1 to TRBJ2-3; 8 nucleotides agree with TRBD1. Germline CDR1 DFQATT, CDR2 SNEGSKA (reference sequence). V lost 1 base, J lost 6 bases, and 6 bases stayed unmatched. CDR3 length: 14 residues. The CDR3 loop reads CSARATQGVDTQYF. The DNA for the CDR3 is TGCAGTGCTAGAGCAACACAGGGGGTCGATACGCAGTATTTT.

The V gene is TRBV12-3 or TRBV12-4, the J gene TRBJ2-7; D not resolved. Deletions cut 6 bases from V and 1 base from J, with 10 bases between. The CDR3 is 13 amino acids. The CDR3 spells CASSQSGSYEQYF. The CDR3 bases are TGTGCCAGCAGCCAGAGTGGATCCTACGAGCAGTACTTC.

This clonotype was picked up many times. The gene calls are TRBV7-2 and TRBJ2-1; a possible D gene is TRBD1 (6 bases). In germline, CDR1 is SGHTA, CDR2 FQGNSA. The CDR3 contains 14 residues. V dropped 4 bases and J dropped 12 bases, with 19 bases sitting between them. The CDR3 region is CASSSRDNAFGQFF. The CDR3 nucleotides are TGTGCCAGCAGCTCTCGGGACAACGCCTTTGGGCAGTTCTTC.

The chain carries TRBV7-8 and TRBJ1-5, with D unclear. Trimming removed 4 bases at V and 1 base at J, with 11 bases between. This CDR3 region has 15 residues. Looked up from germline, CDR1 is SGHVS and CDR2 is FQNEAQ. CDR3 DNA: TGTGCCAGCAGCTCGGCGAGAGTGAGCAATCAGCCCCAGCATTTT. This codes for CASSSARVSNQPQHF.

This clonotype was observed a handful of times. The CDR3 region is CATIAGTSAYNEQFF. In nucleotides, the CDR3 is TGTGCCACCATAGCCGGGACTTCTGCCTACAATGAGCAGTTCTTC. The rearrangement links TRBV15 to TRBJ2-1; a possible D gene is TRBD2 (6 bases). Deletions cut 7 bases from V and 2 bases from J, with 15 bases between. Germline V gene data show CDR1 as LNHNV and CDR2 as YYDKDF (reference sequence). The CDR3 totals 15 residues. Based on the CDR3 plus reference TRBV15 and TRBJ2-1, the full variable domain is DAMVIQNPRYQVTQFGKPVTLSCSQTLNHNVMYWYQQKSSQAPKLLFHYYDKDFNNEADTPDNFQSRRPNTSFCFLDIRSPGLGDTAMYLCATIAGTSAYNEQFFGPGTRLTVL.